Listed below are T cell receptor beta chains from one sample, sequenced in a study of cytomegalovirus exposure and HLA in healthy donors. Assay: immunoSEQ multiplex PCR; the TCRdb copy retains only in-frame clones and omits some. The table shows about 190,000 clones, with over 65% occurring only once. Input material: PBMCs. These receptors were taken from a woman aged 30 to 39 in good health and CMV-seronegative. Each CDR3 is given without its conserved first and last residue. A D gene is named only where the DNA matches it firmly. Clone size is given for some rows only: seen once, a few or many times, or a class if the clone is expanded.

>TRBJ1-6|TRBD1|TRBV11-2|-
ASRAIRTGFNSPLH
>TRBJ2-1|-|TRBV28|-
ASGLARRAYNEQF
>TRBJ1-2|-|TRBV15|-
ATSRDAGPGGYT
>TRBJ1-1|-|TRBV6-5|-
ASSYIETGSVRAF
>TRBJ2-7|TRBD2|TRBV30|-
AWSPLAGYTYEQY
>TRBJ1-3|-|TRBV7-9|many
ASSLRDYGNTIY
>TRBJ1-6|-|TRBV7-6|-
ASSLAKWGREGSPLH
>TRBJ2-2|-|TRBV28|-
ASSRGVRAGELF
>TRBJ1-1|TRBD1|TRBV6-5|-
ASTRTGGRTEAF
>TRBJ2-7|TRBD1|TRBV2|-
ASSDRGTGDMNEQY
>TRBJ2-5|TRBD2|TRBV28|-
ASSLMLAGTETQY
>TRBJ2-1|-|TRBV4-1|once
ASSQDGSSYNEQF
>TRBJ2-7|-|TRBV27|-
ASSLSSAAYEQY
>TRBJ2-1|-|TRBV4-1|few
ASSQPDGGTNEQF
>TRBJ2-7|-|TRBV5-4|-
ASDGGGEQY
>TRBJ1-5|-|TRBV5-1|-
ASSEGVDQPQH
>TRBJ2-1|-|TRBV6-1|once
ASILRISSYNEQF
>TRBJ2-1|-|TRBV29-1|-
SVDGGRGSYNEQF
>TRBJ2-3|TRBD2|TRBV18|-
ASSPLAGHFTDTQY
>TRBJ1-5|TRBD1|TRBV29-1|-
SVQTGAHQPQH
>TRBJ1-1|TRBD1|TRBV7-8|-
ASSFGQGLGNTEAF
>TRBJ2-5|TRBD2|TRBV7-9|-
ASSVTSGVQETQY
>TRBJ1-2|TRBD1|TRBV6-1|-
ASNRAGTGLNGYT
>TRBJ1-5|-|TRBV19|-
ASSMDMSVSQPQH
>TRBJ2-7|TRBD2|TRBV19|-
ASSIGIAGELYEQY
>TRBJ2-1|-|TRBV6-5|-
ASSSLAQAQF
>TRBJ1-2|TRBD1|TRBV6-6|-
ASSYSSGGDYGYT
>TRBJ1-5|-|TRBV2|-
ASSVQTGYNQPQH
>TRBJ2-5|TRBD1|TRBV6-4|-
ASSRDSEETQY
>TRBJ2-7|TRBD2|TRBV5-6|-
ASSLWGRVYEQY
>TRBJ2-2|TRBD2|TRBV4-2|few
ASQTSGNTGELF
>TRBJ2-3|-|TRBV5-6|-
ASTARRDRGDTQY
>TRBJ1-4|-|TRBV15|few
ATSRGATTNEKLF
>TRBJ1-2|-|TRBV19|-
ASNPGKGYGYT
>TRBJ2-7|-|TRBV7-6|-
ASSPGVSYEQY
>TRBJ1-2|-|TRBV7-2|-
ASSTKSDVGYT
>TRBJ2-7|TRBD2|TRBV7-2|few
ASSLGGSGRTVSYEQY
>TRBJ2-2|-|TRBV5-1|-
ASSSGPRGELF
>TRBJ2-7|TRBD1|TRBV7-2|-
ASSNRQGPRYEQY
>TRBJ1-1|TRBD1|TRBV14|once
ASSQVAGGVLF
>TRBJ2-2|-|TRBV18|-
ASSFATGELF
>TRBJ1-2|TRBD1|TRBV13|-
ASSLDRGIKLYGYT
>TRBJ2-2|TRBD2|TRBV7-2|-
VSSLVASGVGTGELF
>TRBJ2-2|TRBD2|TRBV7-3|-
ASSRSSGRGANTGELF
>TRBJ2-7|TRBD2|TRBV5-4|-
ASSFWTSGRMY
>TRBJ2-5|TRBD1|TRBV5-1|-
ASSLGQGAKTQY
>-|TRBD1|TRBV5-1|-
ASSFGQGSYEQY
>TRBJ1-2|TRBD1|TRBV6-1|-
ASSGVEGAYT
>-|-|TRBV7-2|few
ASSLGARYEQY
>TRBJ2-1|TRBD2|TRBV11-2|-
ASSSSSGRYNEQF
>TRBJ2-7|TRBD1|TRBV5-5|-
ASSLGLGQGSEQY
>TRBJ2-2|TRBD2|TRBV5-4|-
ASSEGLAGGNTGELF
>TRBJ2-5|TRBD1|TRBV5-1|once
ASSLGVGGTETQY
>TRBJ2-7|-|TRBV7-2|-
ASSLFADEQY
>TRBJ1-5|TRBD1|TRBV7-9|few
ASSLQGVQPQH
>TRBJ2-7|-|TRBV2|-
ASSEAFVSYEQY